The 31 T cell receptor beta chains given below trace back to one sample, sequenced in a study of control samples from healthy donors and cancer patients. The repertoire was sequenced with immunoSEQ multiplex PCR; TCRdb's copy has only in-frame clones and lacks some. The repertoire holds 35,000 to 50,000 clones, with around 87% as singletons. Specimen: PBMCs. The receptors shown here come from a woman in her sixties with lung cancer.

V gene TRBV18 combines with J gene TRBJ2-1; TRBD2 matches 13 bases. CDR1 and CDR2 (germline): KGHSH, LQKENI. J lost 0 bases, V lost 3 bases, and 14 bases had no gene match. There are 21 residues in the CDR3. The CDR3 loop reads CASSPPFGTSGAVSSYNEQFF. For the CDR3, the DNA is TGTGCCAGCTCACCGCCTTTCGGGACTAGCGGGGCCGTAAGCTCCTACAATGAGCAGTTCTTC.

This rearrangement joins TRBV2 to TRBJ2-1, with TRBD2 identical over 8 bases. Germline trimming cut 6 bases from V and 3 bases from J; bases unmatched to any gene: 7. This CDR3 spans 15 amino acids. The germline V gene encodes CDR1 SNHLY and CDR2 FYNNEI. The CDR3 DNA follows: TGTGCCAGCAGGCGGGGACTAGGGTTCTACAATGAGCAGTTCTTC. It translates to CASRRGLGFYNEQFF.

The CDR3 reads CASRTGHSGTNSPLHF. The CDR3 bases are TGTGCCAGCAGGACCGGACACTCCGGTACGAATTCACCCCTCCACTTT. The chain links TRBV2 to TRBJ1-6; tentatively, D is TRBD1 (5 bases). The CDR3 totals 16 residues. The germline V and J ends were trimmed by 6 bases and 7 bases, with 19 bases remaining between them. CDR1 is SNHLY, CDR2 FYNNEI, per germline.

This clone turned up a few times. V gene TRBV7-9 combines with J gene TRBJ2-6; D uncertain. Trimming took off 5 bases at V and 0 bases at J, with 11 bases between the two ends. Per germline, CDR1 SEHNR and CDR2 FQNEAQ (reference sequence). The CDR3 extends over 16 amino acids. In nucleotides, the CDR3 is TGTGCCAGCAGCCGTTTTATAGACTCTGGGGCCAACGTCCTGACTTTC. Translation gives CASSRFIDSGANVLTF.

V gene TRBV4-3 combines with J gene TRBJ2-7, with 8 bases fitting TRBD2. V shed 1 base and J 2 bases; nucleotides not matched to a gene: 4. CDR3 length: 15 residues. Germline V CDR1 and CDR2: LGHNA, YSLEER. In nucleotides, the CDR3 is TGCGCCAGCAGCCAAGCGAAGACTAGCGCCTACGAGCAGTACTTC. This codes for CASSQAKTSAYEQYF.

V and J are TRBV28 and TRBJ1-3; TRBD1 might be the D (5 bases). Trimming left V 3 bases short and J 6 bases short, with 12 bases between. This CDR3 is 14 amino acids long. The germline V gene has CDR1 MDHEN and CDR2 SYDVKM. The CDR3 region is CASSLGQGENTIYF. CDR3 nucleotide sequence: TGTGCCAGCAGTTTGGGTCAAGGGGAAAACACCATATATTTT.

The CDR3 loop reads CASSRVLNYGYTF. CDR3 in DNA: TGTGCCAGCAGTCGGGTGCTTAACTATGGCTACACCTTC. The rearrangement uses TRBV12-3 or TRBV12-4 and TRBJ1-2, with D unclear. The germline V and J ends were trimmed by 5 bases and 1 base, with 8 bases remaining between them. This CDR3 is 13 amino acids long.

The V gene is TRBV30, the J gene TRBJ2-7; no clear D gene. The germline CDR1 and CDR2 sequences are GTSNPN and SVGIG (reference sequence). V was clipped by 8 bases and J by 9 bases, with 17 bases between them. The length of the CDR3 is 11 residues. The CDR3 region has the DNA TGTGCCCGTGTTGGGCAGGACGGGCAGTACTTC. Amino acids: CARVGQDGQYF.

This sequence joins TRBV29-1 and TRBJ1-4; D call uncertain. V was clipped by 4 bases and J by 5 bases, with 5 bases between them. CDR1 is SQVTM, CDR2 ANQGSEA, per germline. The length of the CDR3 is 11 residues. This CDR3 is CSVGENEKLFF. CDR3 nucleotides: TGCAGCGTTGGGGAAAATGAAAAACTGTTTTTT.

The CDR3 DNA reads as TGTGCCAGCAGTTACACCAGGACTAGCGGGGGCAATGAGCAGTTCTTC. Its translation: CASSYTRTSGGNEQFF. The V call is TRBV6-5, the J call TRBJ2-1; 13 nucleotides match TRBD2. V gave up 2 bases and J gave up 6 bases; unmatched junction bases: 4. The germline CDR1 and CDR2 sequences are MNHEY and SVGAGI. The CDR3 totals 16 residues.

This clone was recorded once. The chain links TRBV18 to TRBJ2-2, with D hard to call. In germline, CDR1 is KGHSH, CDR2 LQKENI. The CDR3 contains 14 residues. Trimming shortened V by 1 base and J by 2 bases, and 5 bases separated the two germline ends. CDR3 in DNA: TGTGCCAGCTCACCACAAATCAACACCGGGGAGCTGTTTTTT. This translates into CASSPQINTGELFF.

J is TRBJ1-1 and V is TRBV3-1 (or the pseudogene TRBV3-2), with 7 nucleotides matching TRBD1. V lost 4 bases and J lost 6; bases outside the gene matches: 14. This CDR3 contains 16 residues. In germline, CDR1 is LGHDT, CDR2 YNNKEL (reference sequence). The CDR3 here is CASSLLTGRGTPEAFF. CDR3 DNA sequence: TGTGCCAGCAGCCTCCTGACAGGGAGGGGAACTCCTGAAGCTTTCTTT.

The CDR3 region has the DNA TGTGCCAGCAGTTTGACGCAGGGGCCCGGAAACACCATATATTTT. This encodes CASSLTQGPGNTIYF. The gene calls are TRBV27 and TRBJ1-3, with a weak D call TRBD1 (6 bases). V lost 3 bases, J lost 4 bases, and 13 bases lay in between. Germline assignment: CDR1 MNHEY and CDR2 SMNVEV (reference sequence). This CDR3 has 15 residues.

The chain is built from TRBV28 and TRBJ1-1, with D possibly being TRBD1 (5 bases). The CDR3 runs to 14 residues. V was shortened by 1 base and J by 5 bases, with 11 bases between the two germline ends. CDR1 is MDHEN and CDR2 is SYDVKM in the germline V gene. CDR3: CASSLYGGGTEAFF. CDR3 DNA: TGTGCCAGCAGTTTATATGGGGGTGGGACTGAAGCTTTCTTT.

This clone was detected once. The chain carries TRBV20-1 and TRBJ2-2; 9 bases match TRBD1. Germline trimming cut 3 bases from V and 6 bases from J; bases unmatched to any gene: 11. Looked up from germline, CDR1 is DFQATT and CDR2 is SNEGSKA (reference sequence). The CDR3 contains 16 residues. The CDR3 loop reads CSASRPGQGWAGELFF. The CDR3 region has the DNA TGCAGTGCTAGTCGACCGGGACAGGGATGGGCCGGGGAGCTGTTTTTT.

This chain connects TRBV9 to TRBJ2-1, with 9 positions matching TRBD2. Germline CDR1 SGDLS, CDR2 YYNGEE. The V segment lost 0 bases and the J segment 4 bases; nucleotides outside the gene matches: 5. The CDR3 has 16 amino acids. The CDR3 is CASSVGGSGGYNEQFF. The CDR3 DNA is TGTGCCAGCAGCGTAGGTGGTAGCGGGGGATACAATGAGCAGTTCTTC. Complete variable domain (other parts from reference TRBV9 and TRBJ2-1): DSGVTQTPKHLITATGQRVTLRCSPRSGDLSVYWYQQSLDQGLQFLIQYYNGEERAKGNILERFSAQQFPDLHSELNLSSLELGDSALYFCASSVGGSGGYNEQFFGPGTRLTVL.

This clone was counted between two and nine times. The CDR3 sequence is CASSPGGQGFAYGYTF. CDR3 coding DNA: TGTGCCAGCAGCCCAGGAGGACAGGGATTCGCCTATGGCTACACCTTC. The chain is built from TRBV4-2 and TRBJ1-2, with 8 bases aligning to TRBD1. CDR3 length: 16 amino acids. J lost 4 bases, V lost 4 bases, and 11 bases had no gene match. Germline values: CDR1 LGHNA, CDR2 YNFKEQ.

For the CDR3, the DNA is TGTGCCAGCAGTTACTCGAGCCAGGGGGCAGGGAAGACCTTC. Its translation: CASSYSSQGAGKTF. This chain links TRBV6-6 with TRBJ1-2; the match to TRBD1 covers 8 bases. Trimming cost V 0 bases and J 14 bases; bases outside gene matches: 11. The CDR3 spans 14 residues. Germline V gene sequence: CDR1 MNHNY, CDR2 SVGAGI (reference sequence).

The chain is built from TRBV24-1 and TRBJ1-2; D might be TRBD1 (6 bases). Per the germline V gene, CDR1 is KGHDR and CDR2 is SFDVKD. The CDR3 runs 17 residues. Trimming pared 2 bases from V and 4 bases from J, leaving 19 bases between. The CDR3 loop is CATSDSNTLTGLYGYTF. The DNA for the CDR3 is TGTGCCACCAGTGATTCCAACACCCTGACAGGCCTCTATGGCTACACCTTC.

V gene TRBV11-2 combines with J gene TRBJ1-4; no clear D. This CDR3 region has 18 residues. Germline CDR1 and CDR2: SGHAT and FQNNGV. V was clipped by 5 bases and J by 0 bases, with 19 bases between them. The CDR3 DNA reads TGTGCCAGCAGCCCCCGGCGGGAGGGTCCCCCAACTAATGAAAAACTGTTTTTT. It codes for CASSPRREGPPTNEKLFF.

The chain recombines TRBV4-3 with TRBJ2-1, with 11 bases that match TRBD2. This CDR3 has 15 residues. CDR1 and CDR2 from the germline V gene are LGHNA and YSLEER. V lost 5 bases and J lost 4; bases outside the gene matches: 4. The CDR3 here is CASSSLAGGYNEQFF. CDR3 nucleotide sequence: TGCGCCAGCAGCTCCCTAGCGGGAGGATACAATGAGCAGTTCTTC.

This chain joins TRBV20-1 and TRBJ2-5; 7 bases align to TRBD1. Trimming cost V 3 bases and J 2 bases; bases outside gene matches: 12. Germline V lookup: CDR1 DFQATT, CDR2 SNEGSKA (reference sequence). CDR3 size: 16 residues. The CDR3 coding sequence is TGCAGTGCTAGTCGATTGACCGGGACAGTACAAGAGACCCAGTACTTC. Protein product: CSASRLTGTVQETQYF.

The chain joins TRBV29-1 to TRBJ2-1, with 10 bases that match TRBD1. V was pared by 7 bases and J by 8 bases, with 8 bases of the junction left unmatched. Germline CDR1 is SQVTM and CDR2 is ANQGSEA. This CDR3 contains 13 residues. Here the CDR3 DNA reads TGCAGCGCCGGGACAGGGGTAACACATGAGCAGTTCTTC. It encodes CSAGTGVTHEQFF.

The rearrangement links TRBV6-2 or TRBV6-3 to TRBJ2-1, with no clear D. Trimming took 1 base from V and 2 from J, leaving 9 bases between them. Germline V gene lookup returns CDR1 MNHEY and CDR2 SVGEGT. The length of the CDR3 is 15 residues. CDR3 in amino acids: CASSYWDAPYNEQFF. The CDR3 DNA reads TGTGCCAGCAGTTACTGGGATGCCCCCTACAATGAGCAGTTCTTC.

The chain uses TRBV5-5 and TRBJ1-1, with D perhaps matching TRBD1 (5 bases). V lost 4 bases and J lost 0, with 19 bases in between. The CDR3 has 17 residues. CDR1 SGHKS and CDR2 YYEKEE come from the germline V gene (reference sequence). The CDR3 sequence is CASSARGYRIMNTEAFF. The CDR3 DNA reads TGTGCCAGCAGCGCACGGGGTTACAGGATCATGAACACTGAAGCTTTCTTT.

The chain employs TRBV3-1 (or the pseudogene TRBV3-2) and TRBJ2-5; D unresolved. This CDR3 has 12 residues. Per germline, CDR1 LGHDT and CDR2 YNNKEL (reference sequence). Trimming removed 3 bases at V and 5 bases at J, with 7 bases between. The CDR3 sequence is CASSQGEETQYF. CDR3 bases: TGTGCCAGCAGCCAGGGTGAGGAGACCCAGTACTTC.

CDR3 protein: CASSLVDRESDTQYF. The CDR3, as DNA: TGTGCCAGCAGCTTAGTAGACAGGGAGAGTGATACGCAGTATTTT. J is TRBJ2-3 and V is TRBV7-2; TRBD1 matches at 7 bases. V lost 1 base to trimming and J lost 6 bases; unmatched junction nucleotides: 7. This CDR3 contains 15 residues. Germline V lookup: CDR1 SGHTA, CDR2 FQGNSA. The entire variable domain, with the rest obtained from reference TRBV7-2 and TRBJ2-3, is as follows: GAGVSQSPSNKVTEKGKDVELRCDPISGHTALYWYRQSLGQGLEFLIYFQGNSAPDKSGLPSDRFSAERTGGSVSTLTIQRTQQEDSAVYLCASSLVDRESDTQYFGPGTRLTVL.

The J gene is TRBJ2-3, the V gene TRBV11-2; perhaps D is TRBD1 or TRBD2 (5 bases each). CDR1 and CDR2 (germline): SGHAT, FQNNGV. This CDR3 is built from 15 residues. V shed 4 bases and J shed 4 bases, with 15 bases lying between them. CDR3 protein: CASSSPGPVADTQYF. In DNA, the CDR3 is TGTGCCAGCAGCTCACCGGGACCAGTCGCAGATACGCAGTATTTT.

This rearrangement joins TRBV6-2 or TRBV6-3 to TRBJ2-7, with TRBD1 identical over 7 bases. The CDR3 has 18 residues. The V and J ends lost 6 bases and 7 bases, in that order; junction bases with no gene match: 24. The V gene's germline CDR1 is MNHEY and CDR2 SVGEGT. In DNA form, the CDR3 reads TGTGCCAGCAGCCCCCTCCCGGGGACAGCCCGTATTCGGGGAGAGCAGTACTTC. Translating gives CASSPLPGTARIRGEQYF.

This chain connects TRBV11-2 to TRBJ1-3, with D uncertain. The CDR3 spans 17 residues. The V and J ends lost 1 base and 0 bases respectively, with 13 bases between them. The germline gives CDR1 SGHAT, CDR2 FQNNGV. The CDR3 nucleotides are TGTGCCAGCAGCTTAGGGGAGATCGGGTCCTCTGGAAACACCATATATTTT. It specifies CASSLGEIGSSGNTIYF.

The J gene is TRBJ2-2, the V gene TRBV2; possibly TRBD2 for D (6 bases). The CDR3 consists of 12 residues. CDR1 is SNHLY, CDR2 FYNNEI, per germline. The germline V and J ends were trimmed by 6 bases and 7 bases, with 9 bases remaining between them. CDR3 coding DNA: TGTGCCAGCAGGCCGACTAGCGGGGAGCTGTTTTTT. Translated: CASRPTSGELFF.